Listed here are 32 T cell receptor beta chains from one sample, sequenced in a study of blood T cell repertoires in COVID-19. Assay used: immunoSEQ multiplex PCR; TCRdb lists only in-frame clones, some missing. The sample consists of 35,000 to 50,000 clones, just under 70% of them appearing once. Sequencing input: peripheral blood. These receptors were collected from a man older than 75 with acute or convalescent COVID-19.

The chain combines TRBV19 with TRBJ2-1; D is unclear. Germline assignment: CDR1 LNHDA and CDR2 SQIVND (reference sequence). The CDR3 consists of 13 residues. The ends were cut back, 3 bases at V and 3 bases at J, with 6 bases in the middle. CDR3 protein: CASSMTGYNEQFF. The CDR3 nucleotides are TGTGCCAGTAGTATGACTGGCTACAATGAGCAGTTCTTC.

V is TRBV12-3 or TRBV12-4 and J is TRBJ1-6; D is unresolved. The CDR3 has 13 residues. The ends were cut back, 5 bases at V and 9 bases at J, with 11 bases in the middle. CDR3 coding DNA: TGTGCCAGCAGTCCCGGGTTGGGTTCACCCCTCCACTTT. Translation gives CASSPGLGSPLHF.

The chain uses TRBV7-2 and TRBJ2-5; TRBD2 aligns across 11 bases. After removal of 1 base from V and 4 bases from J, the junction contained 5 bases not matched to a gene. Germline V gives CDR1 SGHTA, CDR2 FQGNSA. The CDR3 consists of 16 residues. This chain's CDR3 is CASSLDRLAGRETQYF. The CDR3 DNA is TGTGCCAGCAGCTTAGACAGACTAGCGGGAAGAGAGACCCAGTACTTC.

This rearrangement joins TRBV5-1 to TRBJ1-5; D is undetermined. Trimming removed 8 bases at V and 2 bases at J, with 20 bases between. The CDR3 length is 16 residues. The germline CDR1 and CDR2 sequences are SGHRS and YFSETQ. CDR3 loop: CARKRLHSSGNQPQHF. The CDR3 nucleotides read TGCGCCAGAAAAAGACTCCATTCAAGTGGCAATCAGCCCCAGCATTTT.

The V call is TRBV29-1, the J call TRBJ2-7, with unresolved D. The germline V gene encodes CDR1 SQVTM and CDR2 ANQGSEA. Trimming removed 7 bases from V and 0 bases from J, with 7 bases in between. The CDR3 runs 11 residues. CDR3 in DNA: TGCAGCGCCCAGAACTCCTACGAGCAGTACTTC. Translation gives CSAQNSYEQYF.

This clone turned up a few times. This chain joins TRBV30 and TRBJ1-2; TRBD1 matches 11 bases. The CDR3 sequence is 12 residues long. Germline loops: CDR1 GTSNPN, CDR2 SVGIG (reference sequence). Germline trimming cut 8 bases from V and 7 bases from J; bases unmatched to any gene: 6. The CDR3 protein is CAHGQGAGGYTF. For the CDR3, the DNA is TGTGCCCACGGACAGGGGGCGGGTGGCTACACCTTC.

This chain uses TRBV9 with TRBJ2-5; 9 nucleotides match TRBD2. Germline CDR1 SGDLS, CDR2 YYNGEE. V lost 0 bases and J lost 7; bases outside the gene matches: 10. The CDR3 extends over 16 amino acids. The CDR3 region has the DNA TGTGCCAGCAGCGTAGATGTTGACGTGCGGGAGGGGACCCAGTACTTC. Protein product: CASSVDVDVREGTQYF.

The V gene is TRBV27, the J gene TRBJ2-5; 7 bases align to TRBD1. Trimming at V came to 5 bases and at J to 0 bases, leaving 3 bases not matched to a gene. Germline CDR1 reads MNHEY; CDR2 reads SMNVEV (reference sequence). The CDR3 runs 14 residues. The CDR3: CASSPDRDQETQYF. Written as DNA, the CDR3 is TGTGCCAGCAGTCCAGACAGGGACCAAGAGACCCAGTACTTC.

V is TRBV19 and J is TRBJ1-4; 7 nucleotides align to TRBD1. The V gene end was trimmed by 6 bases and the J gene end by 5 bases; junction bases not matched to a gene: 12. CDR1 is LNHDA, CDR2 SQIVND, per germline (reference sequence). This CDR3 region has 16 residues. The CDR3 region is CASSQRGGTDNEKLFF. For the CDR3, the DNA is TGTGCCAGTAGCCAACGGGGGGGGACAGACAATGAAAAACTGTTTTTT.

The chain uses TRBV7-8 and TRBJ2-1, with 15 bases identical to TRBD2. The CDR3 is 14 residues long. The germline CDR1 and CDR2 sequences are SGHVS and FQNEAQ. V lost 6 bases, J lost 12 bases, and 6 bases stayed unmatched. This chain's CDR3 is CASRPGLAGGGQFF. The CDR3 bases are TGTGCCAGCAGGCCGGGACTAGCGGGAGGTGGGCAGTTCTTC. Combining the CDR3 with reference TRBV7-8 and TRBJ2-1 gives the whole variable domain GAGVSQSPRYKVAKRGQDVALRCDPISGHVSLFWYQQALGQGPEFLTYFQNEAQLDKSGLPSDRFFAERPEGSVSTLKIQRTQQEDSAVYLCASRPGLAGGGQFFGPGTRLTVL.

The chain recombines TRBV6-2 or TRBV6-3 with TRBJ2-2; 13 positions agree with TRBD2. The junction had 10 bases not matched to a gene; V was cut back by 5 bases and J by 4 bases. The CDR3 runs 18 residues. Germline values: CDR1 MNHEY, CDR2 SVGEGT. CDR3 in amino acids: CASSPTTSGRESTGELFF. The DNA of the CDR3 is TGTGCCAGCAGTCCGACCACTAGCGGGAGGGAGAGCACCGGGGAGCTGTTTTTT.

The V gene is TRBV30, the J gene TRBJ1-6, with D possibly TRBD1 on 5 matching bases. V lost 0 bases and J 8 bases, leaving 20 bases between the germline ends. Germline assignment: CDR1 GTSNPN and CDR2 SVGIG (reference sequence). The CDR3 sequence is 17 residues long. The CDR3 coding sequence is TGTGCCTGGAGTGTATGGGGCTCCCTCGTTCGGGATTCACCCCTCCACTTT. Its protein product is CAWSVWGSLVRDSPLHF.

V usage is TRBV30 and J usage is TRBJ2-7; the match to TRBD2 covers 11 bases. Germline V gene lookup returns CDR1 GTSNPN and CDR2 SVGIG (reference sequence). The CDR3 has 13 residues. V dropped 2 bases and J dropped 7; count of bases not matched to a gene: 4. The CDR3 is CAWSIAGGDEQYF. The DNA for the CDR3 is TGTGCCTGGAGTATAGCGGGGGGGGATGAGCAGTACTTC.

This clone was counted a single time. This chain uses TRBV12-3 or TRBV12-4 with TRBJ2-3; the match to TRBD2 covers 10 bases. This CDR3 is 13 amino acids long. Unmatched junction bases numbered 4, after V lost 10 bases and J lost 3 bases. In nucleotides, the CDR3 is TGTGCCAACCAACTAGCGGGGACAGATACGCAGTATTTT. It yields the protein CANQLAGTDTQYF.

The rearrangement joins TRBV15 to TRBJ2-1; D is ambiguous. V was clipped by 2 bases and J by 8 bases, with 10 bases between them. CDR1 and CDR2 from the germline V gene are LNHNV and YYDKDF (reference sequence). The CDR3 runs 13 residues. For the CDR3, the DNA is TGTGCCACCAGCAGAAAGTCGGTGGATGAGCAGTTCTTC. This translates into CATSRKSVDEQFF.

V gene TRBV5-1 combines with J gene TRBJ1-1; perhaps TRBD1 as D (6 bases). From germline, CDR1 is SGHRS and CDR2 YFSETQ. The CDR3 loop spans 15 amino acids. The V and J ends lost 6 bases and 2 bases respectively, with 17 bases between them. CDR3 sequence: CASTSSGGPNTEAFF. The DNA for the CDR3 is TGCGCCAGCACCTCATCCGGGGGGCCTAACACTGAAGCTTTCTTT.

This chain connects TRBV30 to TRBJ2-7; 7 positions match TRBD2. Germline trimming cut 0 bases from V and 6 bases from J; bases unmatched to any gene: 8. The CDR3 is 14 amino acids. Germline V gene data show CDR1 as GTSNPN and CDR2 as SVGIG (reference sequence). CDR3 residues: CAWSVDGTGGEQYF. The DNA of the CDR3 is TGTGCCTGGAGTGTTGACGGGACGGGAGGCGAGCAGTACTTC.

A few counts support this clone. This chain links TRBV7-2 with TRBJ2-7; 10 bases are shared with TRBD1. With V trimmed by 3 bases and J by 5 bases, 7 bases remained unmatched. CDR1 SGHTA and CDR2 FQGNSA come from the germline V gene. The CDR3 is made up of 15 amino acids. The CDR3: CASSLASGTGDEQYF. The CDR3 DNA is TGTGCCAGCAGCTTGGCATCCGGGACAGGGGACGAGCAGTACTTC. Using reference TRBV7-2 and TRBJ2-7 for the parts outside the CDR3, the full variable domain is GAGVSQSPSNKVTEKGKDVELRCDPISGHTALYWYRQSLGQGLEFLIYFQGNSAPDKSGLPSDRFSAERTGGSVSTLTIQRTQQEDSAVYLCASSLASGTGDEQYFGPGTRLTVT.

The CDR3 DNA reads as TGTGCCAGCAGCCAGGACAGGGGGGGATTCGTTGAGACCCAGTACTTC. Protein: CASSQDRGGFVETQYF. The rearrangement links TRBV11-3 to TRBJ2-5; 10 bases are shared with TRBD1. Germline V CDR1 and CDR2: SGHNT, YENEEA. The CDR3 covers 16 residues. V gave up 5 bases and J gave up 5 bases; unmatched junction bases: 11.

The chain combines TRBV11-2 with TRBJ2-5; the match to TRBD1 covers 9 bases. The CDR3 is made up of 18 amino acids. CDR1 is SGHAT, CDR2 FQNNGV, per germline. V was pared by 1 base and J by 5 bases, with 14 bases of the junction left unmatched. CDR3 amino acids: CASSLVGGQGLEEETQYF. In nucleotides, the CDR3 is TGTGCCAGCAGCTTAGTTGGGGGACAGGGACTGGAGGAGGAGACCCAGTACTTC.

V usage is TRBV5-1 and J usage is TRBJ2-3, with D unresolved. Germline V CDR1 and CDR2: SGHRS, YFSETQ. The CDR3 spans 15 residues. The V gene lost 0 bases and the J gene lost 1 base, with 9 bases spanning the gap. The CDR3 DNA is TGCGCCAGCAGCTTGGATCTAAGTCGCACAGATACGCAGTATTTT. This sequence encodes CASSLDLSRTDTQYF.

The chain combines TRBV6-5 with TRBJ2-1, with TRBD1 identical over 9 bases. Germline loops: CDR1 MNHEY, CDR2 SVGAGI. Trimming cost V 6 bases and J 6 bases; bases outside gene matches: 3. The CDR3 spans 13 residues. CDR3 DNA sequence: TGTGCCAGCAGGAGGGACAGGGCCAATGAGCAGTTCTTC. This codes for CASRRDRANEQFF.

The chain carries TRBV7-9 and TRBJ2-7; 8 bases line up with TRBD1. After removal of 5 bases from V and 0 bases from J, the junction contained 6 bases not matched to a gene. The CDR3 runs to 15 residues. Germline CDR1 SEHNR, CDR2 FQNEAQ (reference sequence). The CDR3 loop reads CASSQGQVSSYEQYF. The DNA of the CDR3 is TGTGCCAGCAGCCAGGGACAGGTTAGCTCCTACGAGCAGTACTTC.

The chain employs TRBV2 and TRBJ1-2, with D perhaps matching TRBD1 (6 bases). This CDR3 has 12 residues. Germline V gives CDR1 SNHLY, CDR2 FYNNEI. V was pared by 7 bases and J by 8 bases, with 14 bases between. CDR3 DNA: TGTGCCAGCATGATAGGGGGGGACGGCTACACCTTC. Translation: CASMIGGDGYTF.

The rearrangement links TRBV27 to TRBJ2-7; 7 bases map to TRBD2. This CDR3 spans 14 amino acids. Germline V lookup: CDR1 MNHEY, CDR2 SMNVEV (reference sequence). V gave up 5 bases and J gave up 1 base; unmatched junction bases: 5. The CDR3 DNA sequence: TGTGCCAGCAGTCCGGGCGGGAGTTCCTACGAGCAGTACTTC. Translation: CASSPGGSSYEQYF.

The chain combines TRBV11-2 with TRBJ2-7, with 7 bases fitting TRBD1. Germline V gene sequence: CDR1 SGHAT, CDR2 FQNNGV. The CDR3 totals 12 residues. J gave up 10 bases and V 5 bases, and 8 bases lay outside the gene matches. The CDR3 DNA follows: TGTGCCAGCAGCGCTAGGACAGGACCTCAGTACTTC. Translating it yields CASSARTGPQYF.

The chain combines TRBV5-8 with TRBJ1-6; D unclear. CDR1 is SGHTS and CDR2 is YDEGEE in the germline V gene. This CDR3 spans 16 amino acids. V lost 3 bases and J 2 bases, leaving 12 bases between the germline ends. The CDR3, as DNA: TGTGCCAGCAGCTCCCGAACTTTTACCTATAATTCACCCCTCCACTTT. Its protein is CASSSRTFTYNSPLHF.

This rearrangement joins TRBV7-8 to TRBJ2-1, with D possibly being TRBD2 (7 bases). Per germline, CDR1 SGHVS and CDR2 FQNEAQ. V was shortened by 3 bases and J by 7 bases, with 25 bases between the two germline ends. The CDR3 runs 18 residues. The CDR3: CASSFLGGGASSLNEQFF. The CDR3 DNA sequence: TGTGCCAGCAGCTTCCTCGGAGGGGGGGCGAGTTCCCTGAATGAGCAGTTCTTC.

The V call is TRBV19, the J call TRBJ2-1; possibly TRBD2 for D (6 bases). Germline values: CDR1 LNHDA, CDR2 SQIVND (reference sequence). With 8 bases removed from V and 6 bases from J, the gap between germline ends came to 20 bases. The CDR3 sequence is 15 residues long. The CDR3 bases are TGTGCCAGTGCTATCACCGGGGGAATTACCAATGAGCAGTTCTTC. This codes for CASAITGGITNEQFF.

The chain couples TRBV5-4 to TRBJ2-2; possibly TRBD1 for D (7 bases). Germline V lookup: CDR1 SGHNT, CDR2 YYREEE (reference sequence). V dropped 4 bases and J dropped 2 bases, with 12 bases sitting between them. The CDR3 contains 15 residues. CDR3 sequence: CASSPGGLNTGELFF. The CDR3 DNA reads as TGTGCCAGCAGCCCAGGGGGGTTAAACACCGGGGAGCTGTTTTTT. Full variable domain (outside the CDR3, taken from reference TRBV5-4 and TRBJ2-2): ETGVTQSPTHLIKTRGQQVTLRCSSQSGHNTVSWYQQALGQGPQFIFQYYREEENGRGNFPPRFSGLQFPNYSSELNVNALELDDSALYLCASSPGGLNTGELFFGEGSRLTVL.

This clone has just one count. The chain couples TRBV6-5 to TRBJ2-5; perhaps TRBD2 as D (5 bases). With 8 bases removed from V and 5 bases from J, the gap between germline ends came to 12 bases. This CDR3 comprises 12 residues. The germline V gene has CDR1 MNHEY and CDR2 SVGAGI. CDR3 loop: CASSLVGETQYF. The CDR3 nucleotides read TGTGCCAGCTCACTAGTGGGGGAGACCCAGTACTTC.

This clone was seen many times. The gene calls are TRBV7-6 and TRBJ2-1, with D perhaps TRBD2 (5 bases). Looked up from germline, CDR1 is SGHVS and CDR2 is FNYEAQ. Between the trimmed V and J ends, which lost 8 bases and 7 bases, there was a span of 18 bases. There are 14 residues in the CDR3. CDR3 residues: CASGLGDPGNEQFF. For the CDR3, the DNA is TGTGCCAGCGGTCTGGGCGACCCGGGGAATGAGCAGTTCTTC.